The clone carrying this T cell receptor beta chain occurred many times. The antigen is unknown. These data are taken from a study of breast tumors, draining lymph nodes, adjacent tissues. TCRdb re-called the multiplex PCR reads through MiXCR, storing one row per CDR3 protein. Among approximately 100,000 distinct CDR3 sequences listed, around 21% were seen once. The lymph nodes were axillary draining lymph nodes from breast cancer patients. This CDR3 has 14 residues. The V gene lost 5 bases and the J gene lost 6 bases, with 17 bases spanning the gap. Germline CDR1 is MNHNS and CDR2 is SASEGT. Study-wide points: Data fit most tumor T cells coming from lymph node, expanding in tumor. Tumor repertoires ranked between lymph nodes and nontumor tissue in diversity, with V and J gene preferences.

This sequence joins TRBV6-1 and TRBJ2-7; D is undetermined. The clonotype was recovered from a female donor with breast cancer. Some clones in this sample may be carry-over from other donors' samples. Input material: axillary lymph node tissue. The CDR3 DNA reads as TGTGCCAGCAGTCCCCAGGTACTTACTTCCGAGCAGTACTTC. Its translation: CASSPQVLTSEQYF.